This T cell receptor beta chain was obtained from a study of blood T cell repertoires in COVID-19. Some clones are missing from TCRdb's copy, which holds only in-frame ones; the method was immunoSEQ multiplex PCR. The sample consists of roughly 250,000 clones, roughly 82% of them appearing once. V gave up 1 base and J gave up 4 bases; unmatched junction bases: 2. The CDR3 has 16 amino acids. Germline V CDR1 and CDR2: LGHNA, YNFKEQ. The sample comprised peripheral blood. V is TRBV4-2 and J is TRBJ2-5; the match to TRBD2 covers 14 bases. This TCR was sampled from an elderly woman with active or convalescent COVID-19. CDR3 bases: TGTGCCAGCAGCCAAGGACTAGCGGGGGGGCCAGAGACCCAGTACTTC. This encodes CASSQGLAGGPETQYF.